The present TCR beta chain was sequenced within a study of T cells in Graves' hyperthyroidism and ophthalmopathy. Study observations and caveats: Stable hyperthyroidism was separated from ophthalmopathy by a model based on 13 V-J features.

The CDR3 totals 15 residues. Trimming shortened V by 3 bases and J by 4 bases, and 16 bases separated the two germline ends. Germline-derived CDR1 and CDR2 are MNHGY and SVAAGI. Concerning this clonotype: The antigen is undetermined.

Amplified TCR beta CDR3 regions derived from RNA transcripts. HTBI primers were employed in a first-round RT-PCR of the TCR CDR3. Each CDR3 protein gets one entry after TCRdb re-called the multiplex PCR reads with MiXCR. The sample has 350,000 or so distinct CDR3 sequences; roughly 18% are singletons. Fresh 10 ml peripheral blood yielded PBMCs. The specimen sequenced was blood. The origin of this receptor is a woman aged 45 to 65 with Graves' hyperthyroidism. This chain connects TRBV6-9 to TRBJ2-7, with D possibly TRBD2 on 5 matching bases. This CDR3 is CASSYPAMGDYEQYV. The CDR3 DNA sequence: TGTGCCAGCAGTTACCCCGCGATGGGAGATTACGAGCAGTACGTC.